This T cell receptor (beta chain) was documented in a study of regulatory T cells in long-lasting Graves disease. For TCR beta, libraries came from iRepertoire HTBI primers and Arm-PCR of CDR3 regions. TCRdb re-analysed the multiplex PCR reads in MiXCR, keeping a single row per CDR3 protein. The sample shows 390,000 or so distinct CDR3 sequences, 10% to 15% of them seen only once. The time point denotes: newly diagnosed GD, antithyroid drugs for less than 3 months. PBMC-derived RNA was used for the TCR library. These same data were also listed under a study on T cells in Graves' hyperthyroidism and ophthalmopathy.

The source material was peripheral blood mononuclear cells (PBMCs), sampled at new diagnosis, from a patient treated with antithyroid drugs. The TCR comes from a woman aged 18-35 years with Graves disease.

Here the CDR3 DNA reads TGTGCCTGTTCCCCCGGGACAGGAGATGAAAAACTGTTTTTT. Translating gives CACSPGTGDEKLFF. The chain employs TRBV19 and TRBJ1-4, with 8 nucleotides matching TRBD1. Losses at the gene ends were 11 bases for V and 6 bases for J; bases not matched to a gene: 11. Per the germline V gene, CDR1 is LNHDA and CDR2 is SQIVND (reference sequence). This CDR3 has 14 amino acids.